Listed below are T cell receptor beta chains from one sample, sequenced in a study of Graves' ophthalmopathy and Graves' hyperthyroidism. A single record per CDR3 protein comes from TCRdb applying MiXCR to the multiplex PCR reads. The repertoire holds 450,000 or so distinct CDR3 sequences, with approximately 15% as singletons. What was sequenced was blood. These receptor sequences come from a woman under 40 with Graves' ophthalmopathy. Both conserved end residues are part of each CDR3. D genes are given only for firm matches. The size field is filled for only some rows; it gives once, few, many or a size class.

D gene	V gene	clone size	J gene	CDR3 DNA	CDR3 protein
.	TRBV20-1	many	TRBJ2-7	TGCAGTGCTAGTGTGGACACCCACGAGCAGTACTTC	CSASVDTHEQYF
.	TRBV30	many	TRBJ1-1	TGTGCCTGGGATCCCGGGACATATACTGAAGCTTTCTTT	CAWDPGTYTEAFF
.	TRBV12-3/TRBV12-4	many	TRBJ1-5	TGTGCCAGCAGTCCCCCAGGGACGCCCCAGCATTTT	CASSPPGTPQHF
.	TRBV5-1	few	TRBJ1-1	TGCGCCAGCAGCCCGGAGGGATCGTTCAATGAAGCTTTCTTT	CASSPEGSFNEAFF
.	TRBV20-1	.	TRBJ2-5	TGCAGTGCTGCCCCCAGAGCGGAAGAGTACTTC	CSAAPRAEEYF
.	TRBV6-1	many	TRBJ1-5	TGTGCCAGCAGCCCCGGCCCGAGGGAGGGCAATCAGCCCCAGCATTTT	CASSPGPREGNQPQHF
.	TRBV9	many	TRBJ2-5	TGTGCCAGCAGCGTAGGTAGCGTAGAAGAGACCCAGTACTTC	CASSVGSVEETQYF
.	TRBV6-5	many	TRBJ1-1	TGTGCCAGCAGTTACTACCGGGCTCTCACTGAAGCTTTCTTT	CASSYYRALTEAFF
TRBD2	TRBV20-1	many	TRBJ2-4	TGCAGTGCCACAACTAGCGGGGGCCCTATAGCCAAAAACATTCAGTACTTC	CSATTSGGPIAKNIQYF
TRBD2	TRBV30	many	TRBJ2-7	TGTGCCTGGGCCGGGGGGGGGCCTTCCTACGAGCAGTACTTC	CAWAGGGPSYEQYF
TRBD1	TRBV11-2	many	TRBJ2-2	TGTGCCAGCAGTCCACCTCGACAGGGTTTCACCGGGGAGCTGTTTTTT	CASSPPRQGFTGELFF
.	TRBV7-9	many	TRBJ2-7	TGTGCCAGCAGCTTGGGTCCCAGGGGACGCTACGAGCAGTACTTC	CASSLGPRGRYEQYF
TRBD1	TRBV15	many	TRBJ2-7	TGTGCCACCAGCAGAGGCAGGGGGCTTACCTACGAGCAGTACTTC	CATSRGRGLTYEQYF
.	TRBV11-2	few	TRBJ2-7	TGTGCCAGCAGCTCGTTAGTGGTCTCATCCTACGAGCAGTACTTC	CASSSLVVSSYEQYF
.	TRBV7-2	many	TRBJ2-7	TGTGCCAGCAGCTCTTTGATAACCTACGAGCAGTACTTC	CASSSLITYEQYF
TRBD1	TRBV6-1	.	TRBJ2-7	TGTGCCAGCATGAGGGCCTTGGGGCAGGGGGCCTACGAGCAGTACTTC	CASMRALGQGAYEQYF
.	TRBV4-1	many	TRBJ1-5	TGCGCCAGCAGCCAAGATGACAACCCCCAGCATTTT	CASSQDDNPQHF
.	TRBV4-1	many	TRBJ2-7	TGCGCCAGCAGCCAGGGCTTTTTAGGGAGCTCCTACGAGCAGTACTTC	CASSQGFLGSSYEQYF
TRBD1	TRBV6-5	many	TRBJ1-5	TGTGCCAGCTTTCCGGGACAGGGGCCTGGGCCCCAGCATTTT	CASFPGQGPGPQHF
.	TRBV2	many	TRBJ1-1	TGTGCGCAAAGGGGCGCCGGGTTCCCTGAAGCTTTCTTT	CAQRGAGFPEAFF
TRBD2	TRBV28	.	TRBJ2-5	TGTGCCAGCAGTTCACTAGCGGGGGGTGGGCAGACCCAGTACTTC	CASSSLAGGGQTQYF
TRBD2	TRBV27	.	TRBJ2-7	TGTGCCAGCAGTTTACAGACTAGCGGGGGTACTAACTACGAGCAGTACTTC	CASSLQTSGGTNYEQYF
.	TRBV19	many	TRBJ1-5	TGTGCCAAGGTGATCGACTATAGCAATCAGCCCCAGCATTTT	CAKVIDYSNQPQHF
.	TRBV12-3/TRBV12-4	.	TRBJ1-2	TGTGCCAGCAGCCCGAACCAGGGGAATGACCTGTATGGCTACACCTTC	CASSPNQGNDLYGYTF
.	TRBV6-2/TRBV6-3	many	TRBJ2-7	TGTGCCAGCAGTTACCCACCCCTCCAGGGGTCTGTTTCCTACGAGCAGTACTTC	CASSYPPLQGSVSYEQYF
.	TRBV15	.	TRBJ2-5	TGTGCCACCAGCGGGGGGGGGCAAACGGAGACCCAGTACTTC	CATSGGGQTETQYF
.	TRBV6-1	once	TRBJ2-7	TGTGCCAGCAGCGTAGATTGGAGGGATGCCGAGCAGTACTTC	CASSVDWRDAEQYF
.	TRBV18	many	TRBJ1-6	TGTGCCAGCTCCCGGACTTCCCTCTCACCCCTCCACTTT	CASSRTSLSPLHF
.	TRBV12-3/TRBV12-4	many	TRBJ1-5	TGTGCCAGCAGGCGGGGCGCTAACAATCAGCCCCGGCATTTT	CASRRGANNQPRHF
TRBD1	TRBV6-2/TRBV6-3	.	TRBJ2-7	TGTGCCAGCAGTAAACCGGCAGGGGGAACCTACGAGCAGTACTTC	CASSKPAGGTYEQYF
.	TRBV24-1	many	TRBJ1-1	TGTGCCACCAGGGCAGGGCGGGGGCCCACTGAAGCTTTCTTT	CATRAGRGPTEAFF
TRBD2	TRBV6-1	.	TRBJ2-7	TGTGCCAGCAGTGAAGCGCGGGGGACCTGGTCCCCCTACGAGCAGTACTTC	CASSEARGTWSPYEQYF
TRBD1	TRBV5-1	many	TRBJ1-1	TGCGCCAGCAGCTCGGGACAGATCAGGACTGAAGCTTTCTTT	CASSSGQIRTEAFF
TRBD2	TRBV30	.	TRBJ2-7	TGTGCCTGGACCCCGTTGGAGCGGGAGTACGAGCAGTACTTC	CAWTPLEREYEQYF
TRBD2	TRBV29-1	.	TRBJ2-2	TGCAGCGTTGTTCGACTAGCGGGGGACACCGGGGAGCTGTTTTTT	CSVVRLAGDTGELFF
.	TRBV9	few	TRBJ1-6	TGTGCCAGCAGCCCACATCGGGGGGGTTCACCCCTCCACTTT	CASSPHRGGSPLHF
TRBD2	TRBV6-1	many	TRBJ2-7	TGTGCCAGCAGTGATGGACTAGCGGGGTACTACGAGCGGTACTTC	CASSDGLAGYYERYF
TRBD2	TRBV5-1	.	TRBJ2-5	TGCGCCAGCAGCTTGACCGGGGGGTCACTTGTCGAGACCCAGTACTTC	CASSLTGGSLVETQYF
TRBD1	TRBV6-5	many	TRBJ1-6	TGTGCCAGCAGTTACGCGGACAGGGGCGCTTCACCCCTCCACTTT	CASSYADRGASPLHF
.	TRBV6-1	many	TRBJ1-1	TGTGCCAGCAGTGGTCTTAAGAGACAGGACTTGATTGAAGCTTTCTTT	CASSGLKRQDLIEAFF
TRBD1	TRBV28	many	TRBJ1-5	TGTGCCAGCAGTCCAAGTCTCAGGGGGCCTGGGCAGCCCCAGCATTTT	CASSPSLRGPGQPQHF
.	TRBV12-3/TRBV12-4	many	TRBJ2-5	TGTGCCAGCACGTCGGGGGGCGGGGAGACCCAGTACTTC	CASTSGGGETQYF
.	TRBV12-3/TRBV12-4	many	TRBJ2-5	TGTGCCAGCAGCAGCGGGACAATGGAGACCCAGTACTTC	CASSSGTMETQYF
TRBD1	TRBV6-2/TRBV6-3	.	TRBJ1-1	TGTGCCAGCAGTTACTATACGGGGCAGGGGGGGACGAACACTGAAGCTTTCTTT	CASSYYTGQGGTNTEAFF
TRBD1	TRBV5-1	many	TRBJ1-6	TGCGCCAGCAGCTTTCGGACAGGGAATTCACCCCTCCACTTT	CASSFRTGNSPLHF
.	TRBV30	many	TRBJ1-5	TGTGCCTGGAGTGATGTTGGCAATCAGCCCCAGCATTTT	CAWSDVGNQPQHF
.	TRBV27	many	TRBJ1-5	TGTGCCAGCAGTGGGAAGCAGGTAGGGCTTAATCAGCCCCAGCATTTT	CASSGKQVGLNQPQHF
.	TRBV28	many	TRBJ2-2	TGTGCCAGCAGTTCGGACTACCCGAACACCGGGGAGCTGTTTTTT	CASSSDYPNTGELFF